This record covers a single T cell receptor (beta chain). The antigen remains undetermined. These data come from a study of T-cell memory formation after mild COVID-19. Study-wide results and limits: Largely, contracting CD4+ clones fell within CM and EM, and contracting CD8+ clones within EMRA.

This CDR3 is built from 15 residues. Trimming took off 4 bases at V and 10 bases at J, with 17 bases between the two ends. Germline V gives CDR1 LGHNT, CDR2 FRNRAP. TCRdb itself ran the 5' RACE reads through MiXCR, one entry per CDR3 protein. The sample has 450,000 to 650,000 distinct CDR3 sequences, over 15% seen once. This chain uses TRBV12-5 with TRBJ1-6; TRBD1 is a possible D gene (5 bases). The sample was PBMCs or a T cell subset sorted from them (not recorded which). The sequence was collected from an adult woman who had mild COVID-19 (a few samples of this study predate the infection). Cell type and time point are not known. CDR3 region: CASGSGTPCVSPLHF. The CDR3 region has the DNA TGTGCTAGTGGTTCCGGGACCCCCTGCGTCTCACCCCTCCACTTT.